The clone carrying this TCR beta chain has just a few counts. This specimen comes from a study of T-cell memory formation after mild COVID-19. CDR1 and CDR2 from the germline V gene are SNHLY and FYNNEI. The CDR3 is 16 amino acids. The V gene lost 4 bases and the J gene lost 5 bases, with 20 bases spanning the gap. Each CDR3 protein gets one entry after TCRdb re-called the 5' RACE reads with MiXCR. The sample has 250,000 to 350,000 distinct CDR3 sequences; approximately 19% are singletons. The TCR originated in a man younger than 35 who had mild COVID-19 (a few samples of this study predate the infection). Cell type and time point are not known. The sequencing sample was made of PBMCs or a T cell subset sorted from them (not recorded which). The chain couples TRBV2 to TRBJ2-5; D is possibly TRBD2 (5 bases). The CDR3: CASSGGRGGTTETQYF. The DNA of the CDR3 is TGTGCCAGCAGTGGGGGTCGTGGAGGAACAACGGAGACCCAGTACTTC.